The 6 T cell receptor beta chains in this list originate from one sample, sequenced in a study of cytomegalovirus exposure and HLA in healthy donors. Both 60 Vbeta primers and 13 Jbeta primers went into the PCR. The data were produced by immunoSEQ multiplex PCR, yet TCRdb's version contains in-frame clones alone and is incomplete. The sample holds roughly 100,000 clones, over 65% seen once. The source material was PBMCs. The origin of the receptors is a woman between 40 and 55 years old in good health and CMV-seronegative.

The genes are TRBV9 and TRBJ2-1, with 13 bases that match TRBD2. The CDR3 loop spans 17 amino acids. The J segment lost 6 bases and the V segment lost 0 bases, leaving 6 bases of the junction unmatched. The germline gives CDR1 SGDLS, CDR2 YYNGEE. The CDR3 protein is CASSVGTSGRVGNEQFF. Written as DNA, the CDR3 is TGTGCCAGCAGCGTAGGCACTAGCGGGAGGGTAGGCAATGAGCAGTTCTTC.

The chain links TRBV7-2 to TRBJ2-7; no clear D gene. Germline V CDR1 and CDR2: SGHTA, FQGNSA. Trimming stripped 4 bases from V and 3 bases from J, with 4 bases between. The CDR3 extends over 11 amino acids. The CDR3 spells CASSSYYEQYF. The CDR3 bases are TGTGCCAGCAGCTCTTACTACGAGCAGTACTTC.

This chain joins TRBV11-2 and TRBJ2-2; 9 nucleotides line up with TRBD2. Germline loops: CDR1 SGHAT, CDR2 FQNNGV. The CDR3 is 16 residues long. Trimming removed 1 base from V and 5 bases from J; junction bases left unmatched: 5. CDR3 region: CASSLVAGGETGELFF. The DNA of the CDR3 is TGTGCCAGCAGCTTAGTTGCGGGAGGGGAGACCGGGGAGCTGTTTTTT.

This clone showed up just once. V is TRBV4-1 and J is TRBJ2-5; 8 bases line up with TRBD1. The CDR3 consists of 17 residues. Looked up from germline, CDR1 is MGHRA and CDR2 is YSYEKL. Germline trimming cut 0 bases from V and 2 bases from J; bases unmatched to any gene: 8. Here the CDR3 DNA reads TGCGCCAGCAGCCAAGACACCGGACAGGGACCGCAAGAGACCCAGTACTTC. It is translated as CASSQDTGQGPQETQYF.

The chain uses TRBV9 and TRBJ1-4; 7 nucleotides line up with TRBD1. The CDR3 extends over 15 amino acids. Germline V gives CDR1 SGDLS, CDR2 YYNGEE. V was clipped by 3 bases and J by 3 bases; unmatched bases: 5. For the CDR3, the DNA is TGTGCCAGCAGCGCCCGGGACAGACCTAATGAAAAACTGTTTTTT. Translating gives CASSARDRPNEKLFF.

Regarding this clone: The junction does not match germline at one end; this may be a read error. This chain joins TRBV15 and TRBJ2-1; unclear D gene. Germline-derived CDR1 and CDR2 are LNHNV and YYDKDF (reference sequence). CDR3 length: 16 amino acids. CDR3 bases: TGTACCACCAGCAGAGGTCCCGCGAGCTCCTACAATGAGCAGTTCTTC. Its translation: CTTSRGPASSYNEQFF.